This T cell receptor beta chain stems from a study of blood T cell repertoires in COVID-19. Study in general: The cDNA or gDNA used as material had been derived from T cells, B-cell-depleted T cells, or PBMCs.

Adults between roughly 18 and 95 years of age took part from about two dozen US areas. Participants' own reports of clinical history determined their cohort assignment. Each recovered donor of Cohort 3 presented with two negative PCRs, clearance, or symptom resolution. Only in-frame clones appear in the TCRdb table, and some are missing; sequencing was by immunoSEQ multiplex PCR. This repertoire shows fewer than 250,000 clones, 84% found once; its top ten account for approximately 7.3%. This clonotype was obtained from a woman between 40 and 55 years old who had recovered from COVID-19. Sequenced: PBMCs or T cells enriched from blood (not recorded which).

The CDR3 sequence is CASSIGTINEQFF. The DNA of the CDR3 is TGTGCCAGTAGTATAGGGACTATTAATGAGCAGTTCTTC. The rearrangement links TRBV19 to TRBJ2-1, with TRBD2 as a possible D gene (6 bases). V lost 1 base and J 7 bases, leaving 8 bases between the germline ends. Germline V gene sequence: CDR1 LNHDA, CDR2 SQIVND (reference sequence). The CDR3 has 13 residues.